The following is a TCR beta chain sequence with its context. The data originate from a study of control samples from healthy donors and cancer patients. Assay used: immunoSEQ multiplex PCR; TCRdb lists only in-frame clones, some missing. The data hold about 94,000 clones, with 90% observed a single time. The receptor was isolated from a woman aged 18-35 years in good health. The sequenced sample consisted of blood.

The CDR3 protein is CATRQGATEAFF. CDR3 coding DNA: TGTGCCACCAGACAGGGGGCGACTGAAGCTTTCTTT. This chain connects TRBV27 to TRBJ1-1; 10 bases match TRBD1. This CDR3 has 12 amino acids. V shed 10 bases and J 5 bases; nucleotides not matched to a gene: 4. Germline loops: CDR1 MNHEY, CDR2 SMNVEV (reference sequence).